The 24 T cell receptor beta chains presented below share a single source sample, sequenced in a study of CD4 T cells in relation to SARS-CoV-2 and coronaviruses. Their antigens remain unidentified. The unexposed donors gave CD4+ T cells in about 2011-2018, prior to COVID-19. After roughly 9 days of culture, CD4+ T cells were isolated. Data came from immunoSEQ multiplex PCR; TCRdb stores just in-frame clones and leaves some out. Among about 12,000 clones listed, roughly 71% were seen once. What was sequenced was CD4+ T cells from PBMCs, cultured in vitro. Receptor source: a human donor in good health.

The chain has TRBV6-5 and TRBJ2-7, with D hard to call. The CDR3 length is 12 residues. Germline assignment: CDR1 MNHEY and CDR2 SVGAGI. CDR3 nucleotides: TGTCCCCTCCCTCCCCCATGGGGCGAGCAGTACTTC. The encoded protein is CPLPPPWGEQYF.

DNA of the CDR3: TGTGCCATCAGTGTGGACAGCACAGATACGCAGTATTTT. Residues: CAISVDSTDTQYF. The chain joins TRBV10-3 to TRBJ2-3; D gene uncertain. CDR1 is ENHRY and CDR2 is SYGVKD in the germline V gene. The CDR3 length is 13 residues. Trimming left V 4 bases short and J 0 bases short, with 5 bases between.

The rearrangement links TRBV14 to TRBJ2-7, with D perhaps matching TRBD1 or TRBD2 (5 bases each). Germline values: CDR1 SGHDN, CDR2 FVKESK. The CDR3 contains 12 residues. The ends were cut back, 0 bases at V and 7 bases at J, with 7 bases in the middle. This CDR3 is CASSQDWGEQYF. CDR3 sequence (DNA): TGTGCCAGCAGCCAAGATTGGGGGGAGCAGTACTTC.

V and J are TRBV11-3 and TRBJ2-2; 9 bases line up with TRBD2. CDR1 SGHNT and CDR2 YENEEA come from the germline V gene. Trimming cost V 1 base and J 4 bases; bases outside gene matches: 1. The CDR3 is 15 amino acids. The CDR3 nucleotides are TGTGCCAGCAGCTTAGCACTAGCGGGCACCGGGGAGCTGTTTTTT. Protein sequence: CASSLALAGTGELFF.

This sequence joins TRBV10-1 and TRBJ1-2; D gene uncertain. There are 14 residues in the CDR3. Germline V gene sequence: CDR1 WNHNN, CDR2 SYGVQD (reference sequence). The V and J ends lost 3 bases and 7 bases respectively, with 15 bases between them. CDR3 in DNA: TGCGCCAGCAGTGATTCCTTTGACGGGATTGGCTACACCTTC. Residues: CASSDSFDGIGYTF.

The chain links TRBV6-6 to TRBJ1-4; maybe TRBD1 (5 bases). V lost 4 bases, J lost 8 bases, and 20 bases lay in between. The CDR3 has 16 residues. Per the germline V gene, CDR1 is MNHNY and CDR2 is SVGAGI (reference sequence). The CDR3: CASSSSSGRLGEKLFF. The CDR3 DNA sequence: TGTGCCAGCAGTTCTTCTTCGGGACGACTTGGGGAAAAACTGTTTTTT.

The chain has TRBV7-9 and TRBJ2-3, with D possibly TRBD1 on 5 matching bases. Germline V gene sequence: CDR1 SEHNR, CDR2 FQNEAQ (reference sequence). CDR3 length: 15 amino acids. Trimming removed 1 base at V and 1 base at J, with 9 bases between. The chain's CDR3 is CASSLGRAGTDTQYF. The CDR3 DNA follows: TGTGCCAGCAGCTTAGGCAGGGCTGGCACAGATACGCAGTATTTT.

This CDR3 is CASSQDTGVSGANVLTF. In nucleotides, the CDR3 is TGTGCCAGCAGCCAAGATACCGGGGTCTCTGGGGCCAACGTCCTGACTTTC. The rearrangement links TRBV3-1 (or the pseudogene TRBV3-2) to TRBJ2-6; TRBD2 might be the D (5 bases). This CDR3 has 17 amino acids. The germline V and J ends were trimmed by 0 bases and 0 bases, with 9 bases remaining between them. Germline-derived CDR1 and CDR2 are LGHDT and YNNKEL (reference sequence).

The V and J genes are TRBV19 and TRBJ2-1; D uncertain. Deletions cut 4 bases from V and 7 bases from J, with 8 bases between. The CDR3 length is 12 residues. CDR1 and CDR2 (germline): LNHDA, SQIVND (reference sequence). The DNA for the CDR3 is TGTGCCAGTAGTACCTCAGAGAATGAGCAGTTCTTC. Protein sequence: CASSTSENEQFF.

This rearrangement joins TRBV25-1 to TRBJ2-2; 11 nucleotides agree with TRBD2. This CDR3 is built from 16 residues. The V gene's germline CDR1 is MGHDK and CDR2 SYGVNS. After removal of 2 bases from V and 5 bases from J, the junction contained 4 bases not matched to a gene. This CDR3 reads CASSETLAGGTGELFF. CDR3 nucleotide sequence: TGTGCCAGCAGTGAAACTCTAGCGGGAGGTACCGGGGAGCTGTTTTTT.

The chain is built from TRBV2 and TRBJ2-5, with 11 bases matching TRBD2. The trim removed 1 base at V and 6 bases at J, leaving 10 bases unmatched. This CDR3 is 17 amino acids long. The germline gives CDR1 SNHLY, CDR2 FYNNEI. CDR3 loop: CASSEGAGTSGVQTQYF. As DNA, the CDR3 is TGTGCCAGCAGTGAAGGTGCCGGGACTAGCGGTGTGCAGACCCAGTACTTC.

The gene calls are TRBV5-4 and TRBJ1-2; 7 nucleotides match TRBD1. CDR3 length equals 14 residues. Germline V lookup: CDR1 SGHNT, CDR2 YYREEE (reference sequence). Trimming at V came to 1 base and at J to 0 bases, leaving 0 bases not matched to a gene. The CDR3 reads CASSLQGANYGYTF. DNA for the CDR3: TGTGCCAGCAGCTTGCAGGGGGCTAACTATGGCTACACCTTC.

The chain employs TRBV7-9 and TRBJ1-5; TRBD1 matches 7 bases. Germline trimming cut 1 base from V and 4 bases from J; bases unmatched to any gene: 1. The germline V gene has CDR1 SEHNR and CDR2 FQNEAQ (reference sequence). CDR3 length equals 14 residues. DNA for the CDR3: TGTGCCAGCAGCTTAGGGACAGGTAATCAGCCCCAGCATTTT. It encodes CASSLGTGNQPQHF.

The V and J genes are TRBV3-1 (or the pseudogene TRBV3-2) and TRBJ2-7; D not resolved. The V end lost 2 bases, the J end lost 1 base, and 0 bases lay between the germline ends. The CDR3 loop spans 11 amino acids. Germline V gene sequence: CDR1 LGHDT, CDR2 YNNKEL (reference sequence). CDR3 region: CASSQSYEQYF. Here the CDR3 DNA reads TGTGCCAGCAGCCAATCCTACGAGCAGTACTTC.

The rearrangement uses TRBV6-5 and TRBJ1-6; D may be TRBD1 (5 bases). Trimming left V 8 bases short and J 10 bases short, with 12 bases between. From germline, CDR1 is MNHEY and CDR2 SVGAGI. The CDR3 runs 12 residues. The CDR3: CASSRGGSPLHF. The DNA for the CDR3 is TGTGCCAGCTCAAGGGGAGGCTCACCCCTCCACTTT.

The chain uses TRBV2 and TRBJ2-7; a possible D gene is TRBD1 (6 bases). Germline V gives CDR1 SNHLY, CDR2 FYNNEI. This CDR3 region has 12 residues. Trimming pared 5 bases from V and 3 bases from J, leaving 8 bases between. CDR3 in DNA: TGTGCCAGCAGTAAGGACAGCTACGAGCAGTACTTC. It is translated as CASSKDSYEQYF.

The chain carries TRBV13 and TRBJ2-3; D is undetermined. This CDR3 has 13 residues. The V and J ends lost 5 bases and 2 bases respectively, with 8 bases between them. Germline CDR1 and CDR2: PRHDT and FYEKMQ (reference sequence). The CDR3 protein is CASSQRHTDTQYF. The CDR3 DNA sequence: TGTGCCAGCAGCCAACGGCACACAGATACGCAGTATTTT.

V usage is TRBV7-9 and J usage is TRBJ2-5; 7 bases line up with TRBD1. This CDR3 spans 15 amino acids. Germline lookup yields CDR1 SEHNR and CDR2 FQNEAQ (reference sequence). J gave up 5 bases and V 3 bases, and 9 bases lay outside the gene matches. The DNA for the CDR3 is TGTGCCAGCAGCTTTCGCACAGGGGTTGAGGAGACCCAGTACTTC. Amino acids: CASSFRTGVEETQYF.

CDR3 DNA: TGTGCCAGCAGAAACGACGGACGAACAGGAGAAGCTTTCTTT. Its protein product is CASRNDGRTGEAFF. V usage is TRBV6-5 and J usage is TRBJ1-1; perhaps TRBD1 as D (5 bases). CDR3 size: 14 residues. Germline V gene sequence: CDR1 MNHEY, CDR2 SVGAGI. V was shortened by 6 bases and J by 8 bases, with 19 bases between the two germline ends.

This clone was picked up a small number of times. This chain uses TRBV2 with TRBJ2-7; 9 bases are shared with TRBD1. CDR3 size: 14 residues. V was clipped by 4 bases and J by 1 base; unmatched bases: 2. The germline V gene encodes CDR1 SNHLY and CDR2 FYNNEI. The CDR3 nucleotides are TGTGCCAGCAGTGCCGGGACAGGGTCCTACGAGCAGTACTTC. Its protein is CASSAGTGSYEQYF.

This chain links TRBV10-2 with TRBJ1-3; D gene ambiguous. Trimming pared 8 bases from V and 0 bases from J, leaving 8 bases between. Germline CDR1 is WSHSY and CDR2 is SAAADI. This CDR3 spans 13 amino acids. DNA of the CDR3: TGCGCCAGCGGCGTGAGCTCTGGAAACACCATATATTTT. Amino acid sequence: CASGVSSGNTIYF.

The V and J genes are TRBV4-1 and TRBJ2-1, with 14 bases fitting TRBD2. Trimming at V came to 2 bases and at J to 0 bases, leaving 9 bases not matched to a gene. The CDR3 spans 20 residues. The germline CDR1 and CDR2 sequences are MGHRA and YSYEKL. CDR3 nucleotides: TGCGCCAGCAGCCAAAGCGGGACTAGCGGGAGCAGTAGCTCCTACAATGAGCAGTTCTTC. Protein: CASSQSGTSGSSSSYNEQFF.

The rearrangement joins TRBV28 to TRBJ2-4; perhaps TRBD1 as D (5 bases). Germline V gene sequence: CDR1 MDHEN, CDR2 SYDVKM. The CDR3 is 17 amino acids. V lost 5 bases, J lost 1 base, and 18 bases lay in between. The CDR3 is CASSPRQNPGAKNIQYF. The CDR3 DNA reads as TGTGCCAGCAGTCCCCGACAGAACCCCGGGGCCAAAAACATTCAGTACTTC. Full variable domain (outside the CDR3, taken from reference TRBV28 and TRBJ2-4): DVKVTQSSRYLVKRTGEKVFLECVQDMDHENMFWYRQDPGLGLRLIYFSYDVKMKEKGDIPEGYSVSREKKERFSLILESASTNQTSMYLCASSPRQNPGAKNIQYFGAGTRLSVL.

The V and J genes are TRBV13 and TRBJ2-3; D is unclear. Trimming pared 0 bases from V and 5 bases from J, leaving 6 bases between. This CDR3 contains 13 residues. Germline CDR1 reads PRHDT; CDR2 reads FYEKMQ (reference sequence). The CDR3 DNA reads as TGTGCCAGCAGCTTAGGGGAGATAGATACGCAGTATTTT. Amino acids: CASSLGEIDTQYF.